This is a list of T cell receptor beta chains from one sample in a study of cytomegalovirus exposure and HLA in healthy donors. Profiled with immunoSEQ multiplex PCR; TCRdb holds only in-frame clones, not every one. The table shows approximately 110,000 clones, with 76% occurring only once. Sequencing was performed on PBMCs. The receptors originated from a woman in her forties or fifties in good health and CMV-seropositive. CDR3s include the opening cysteine and the closing phenylalanine or tryptophan. The order of the fields is D gene, clone size, V gene, CDR3 protein. The D gene is left open where the match is weak. Clone size, where shown, is once, few, many, or a class for clones that have expanded.

D: TRBD1; size: -; V: TRBV19; CDR3: CASSAGTDYGYTF
D: TRBD1; size: -; V: TRBV7-9; CDR3: CASSFAGQAEAFF
D: TRBD1; size: few; V: TRBV7-2; CDR3: CASSSRTGRYEQYF
D: -; size: -; V: TRBV19; CDR3: CASSMAGRRAFF
D: -; size: -; V: TRBV21-1; CDR3: CASSKYAGGSYNEQFF
D: -; size: once; V: TRBV2; CDR3: CASTLEQVAKNIQYF
D: TRBD1; size: -; V: TRBV7-2; CDR3: CASSLTGGTGVLNEQFF
D: -; size: once; V: TRBV18; CDR3: CASSPPGQGGHEQYF
D: TRBD1; size: -; V: TRBV11-2; CDR3: CASSPGQGRTYEQYF
D: -; size: -; V: TRBV4-1; CDR3: CASSRTSSYEQYF
D: -; size: -; V: TRBV7-9; CDR3: CSSSAVEGGGYTF
D: -; size: -; V: TRBV25-1; CDR3: CASSDGRSGNEKLFF
D: -; size: -; V: TRBV2; CDR3: CASSEALQGEKLFF
D: -; size: -; V: TRBV7-3; CDR3: CASRKTGSNTGELFF
D: TRBD1; size: -; V: TRBV2; CDR3: CARLGFPGQGSMNTEAFF
D: -; size: -; V: TRBV11-3; CDR3: CASSPPGQETQYF
D: TRBD1; size: once; V: TRBV5-6; CDR3: CASSLKGAGEKLFF
D: -; size: -; V: TRBV6-1; CDR3: CASSEGWQLEAFF
D: -; size: -; V: TRBV11-3; CDR3: CASSDPYRCWAYQPQHF
D: TRBD1; size: -; V: TRBV9; CDR3: CASSYATTGQGDGYTF
D: TRBD2; size: -; V: TRBV7-9; CDR3: CASSPPPLVGGRETQYF
D: -; size: -; V: TRBV5-6; CDR3: CASSYPFRGARLDYGYTF
D: TRBD2; size: -; V: TRBV6-4; CDR3: CASSATGTSSGELFF
D: -; size: -; V: TRBV28; CDR3: CASGRQVTNQPQHF
D: -; size: -; V: TRBV7-3; CDR3: CASSFLGTWDEQFF
D: TRBD2; size: once; V: TRBV10-3; CDR3: CAISESVLAGITDTQYF
D: TRBD1; size: -; V: TRBV5-4; CDR3: CASSPDRDQPQHF
D: TRBD2; size: -; V: TRBV19; CDR3: CASSIRGDSYEQYF
D: TRBD2; size: -; V: TRBV5-4; CDR3: CASGKSGRLDNEQFF
D: -; size: -; V: TRBV19; CDR3: CASSSYRAVNTEAFF
D: -; size: -; V: TRBV14; CDR3: CASRVGGEAFF
D: -; size: -; V: TRBV6-1; CDR3: CASSRSDTEAFF
D: -; size: few; V: TRBV2; CDR3: CASTRGKGTGNTIYF
D: -; size: -; V: TRBV4-3; CDR3: CASSQDRNRYNEQFF
D: -; size: -; V: TRBV14; CDR3: CASSLHLRDISSYEQYF
D: TRBD2; size: -; V: TRBV7-2; CDR3: CASSLTFRGGFTDTQYF
D: -; size: -; V: TRBV5-1; CDR3: CASSLDRGGYEQYF
D: TRBD2; size: -; V: TRBV7-9; CDR3: CSSSFWLAGNLYNEQFF
D: TRBD1; size: -; V: TRBV5-1; CDR3: CASSTGQSYGYTF
D: -; size: -; V: TRBV5-1; CDR3: CASSSSTITDTQYF
D: TRBD2; size: -; V: TRBV27; CDR3: CASTIGTSGSNEQFF
D: TRBD1; size: once; V: TRBV7-9; CDR3: CASSLDREDTEAFF
D: -; size: -; V: TRBV7-9; CDR3: CASSSSVAKNSQYF
D: TRBD1; size: -; V: TRBV5-1; CDR3: CASSRIPGQGLNEQFF
D: -; size: -; V: TRBV28; CDR3: CASREEGYGYTF
D: -; size: -; V: TRBV6-5; CDR3: CASSYSRVREQYF
D: TRBD1; size: -; V: TRBV27; CDR3: CASSARRQGRDYEQYF
D: -; size: once; V: TRBV18; CDR3: CASSRDRSTEAFF
D: -; size: -; V: TRBV5-4; CDR3: CASSPQESSYNEQFF
D: -; size: -; V: TRBV5-6; CDR3: CASRSGGETQYF
D: TRBD1; size: -; V: TRBV5-6; CDR3: CASSLPGGTEAFF